This entry describes one T cell receptor (beta chain). MiXCR, run by TCRdb on the RT-PCR reads, gives a single entry per CDR3 protein. The table shows approximately 200,000 distinct CDR3 sequences, with around two fifths occurring only once. V lost 4 bases and J lost 3, with 17 bases in between. Germline CDR1 SGHRS, CDR2 YFSETQ. The CDR3 loop spans 15 amino acids. This entry belongs to a study of patients and donors after allogeneic stem cell transplantation. The chain combines TRBV5-1 with TRBJ2-7, with TRBD1 as a possible D gene (5 bases). Sequenced material: blood, either unsorted or a sorted T cell fraction (not recorded which). The sequence derives from a human donor who was either an allogeneic HSCT recipient or a stem cell or donor lymphocyte infusion donor (not recorded which). It is not recorded whose cells these are; they may come from a transplant donor. The CDR3 region has the DNA TGCGCCAGCAGCCCTGAAAGGGGCAGTCTCTACGAGCAGTACTTC. It encodes CASSPERGSLYEQYF.